These T cell receptor beta chains were read from a single sample in a study of monozygotic twins with inflammatory bowel disease. TCRdb re-called the 5' RACE reads; one entry per CDR3 protein, DNA not given. The sample data list fewer than 550,000 distinct CDR3 sequences. Input material: blood. These receptor sequences come from a human donor with ulcerative colitis or Crohn's disease, or a healthy co-twin of an affected twin (not recorded which). CDR3s include the opening cysteine and the closing phenylalanine or tryptophan.

j_call,cdr3_length,v_call,cdr3_aa
TRBJ2-2,15,TRBV9,CASTSWDVNTGELFF
TRBJ2-7,15,TRBV6-1,CASLKGGAGEYEQYF
TRBJ1-1,13,TRBV20-1,CSARVLVGTEAFF
TRBJ2-1,18,TRBV5-1,CARSLGASGGQKGIEQFF
TRBJ1-5,15,TRBV6-2/TRBV6-3,CASSRTGTASQPQHF
TRBJ2-7,15,TRBV6-5,CASSYGRTAGYEQYF
TRBJ1-5,16,TRBV5-5,CASSLIDRGRVQPQHF
TRBJ2-2,16,TRBV5-1,CASSHQPDGNTGELFF
TRBJ2-5,16,TRBV3-1,CASSPFGTGVGETQYF
TRBJ2-3,15,TRBV29-1,CSALLTSGLTDTQYF
TRBJ2-1,15,TRBV10-3,CAISSGTSGSHEQFF
TRBJ2-5,15,TRBV5-1,CASSLGGSGQETQYF
TRBJ2-7,17,TRBV7-8,CASSLGTSGTGAYEQYF
TRBJ1-1,13,TRBV12-3/TRBV12-4,CASSTQGSTEAFF
TRBJ2-7,14,TRBV19,CASSIGAQGYEQYF
TRBJ2-2,16,TRBV9,CASSVGGGANTGELFF